This paragraph covers one T cell receptor beta chain sequence. The data were obtained in a study of T-cell memory formation after mild COVID-19. TCRdb re-called the 5' RACE reads through MiXCR, storing one row per CDR3 protein. The sample carries 400,000 to 550,000 distinct CDR3 sequences, around 27% recorded once. Sequences were obtained from PBMCs or a T cell subset sorted from them (not recorded which). The source is an adult woman who had mild COVID-19 (a few samples of this study predate the infection). Cell type and time point are not known.

The CDR3 loop reads CASSRAQRSPLHF. CDR3 sequence (DNA): TGTGCCAGCAGTCGGGCCCAGAGGTCACCCCTCCACTTT. The rearrangement joins TRBV6-5 to TRBJ1-6; D call uncertain. Germline V gene lookup returns CDR1 MNHEY and CDR2 SVGAGI. CDR3 length: 13 amino acids. V was trimmed by 5 bases and J by 10 bases, leaving 12 bases between them.